The clone carrying this TCR beta chain appeared a few times. Its matching antigen is unknown. The authors made TCR beta libraries by quantitative 5'-RACE with molecular barcodes. TCRdb analysed the 5' RACE reads with MiXCR anew, one entry per CDR3 protein. The table has 700,000 to 1,000,000 distinct CDR3 sequences, 10% to 15% seen once; the top ten hold about 0.5%. These data originate in a study of CD8 T cells in ankylosing spondylitis. Notes on the study in general: Within peripheral blood, clones linked to disease were CD8+ and relatively rare. Disease-linked clones reportedly showed significant enrichment in matched ankylosing spondylitis synovial fluid. Blood from ankylosing spondylitis patients appeared to carry a characteristic roughly eight-variant TCR beta motif.

Germline V gene lookup returns CDR1 DFQATT and CDR2 SNEGSKA (reference sequence). The CDR3 has 15 amino acids. V gave up 0 bases and J gave up 1 base, with 12 bases separating them. This clonotype originated in a male donor with ankylosing spondylitis. Material: blood, either unsorted or a sorted T cell fraction (not recorded which). The rearrangement links TRBV20-1 to TRBJ2-5, with D uncertain. CDR3 protein: CSARDPRHSQETQYF. The CDR3 DNA is TGCAGTGCTAGAGATCCTCGACATAGCCAAGAGACCCAGTACTTC.